These 18 T cell receptor beta chains share one sample of origin, sequenced in a study of immune heterogeneity within non-small cell lung tumors. At 600 ng per sample, bulk tumor genomic DNA provided the template. Surgery yielded several widely spaced biopsies per primary tumor. Curative surgery was undertaken by patients, who had untreated, newly diagnosed non-small cell lung cancer. TCR beta CDR3 regions came from multiplex PCR with 32 forward V and 13 reverse J primers. TCRdb reprocessed the multiplex PCR reads via MiXCR and lists one record per CDR3 protein. The sample records 20,000 to 25,000 distinct CDR3 sequences, less than 35% being singletons. The sequencing input was lung tumor tissue. Receptor source: a middle-aged man with non-small cell lung cancer.

This clonotype was picked up a small number of times. This chain uses TRBV5-4 with TRBJ2-1, with 11 bases that match TRBD2. Trimming cost V 4 bases and J 10 bases; bases outside gene matches: 4. Germline lookup yields CDR1 SGHNT and CDR2 YYREEE (reference sequence). The CDR3 is 13 amino acids. CDR3 coding DNA: TGTGCCAGCAGCGCAGGGACTAGCGGAGAGCAGTTCTTC. Its protein product is CASSAGTSGEQFF.

This clonotype was seen a few times. V usage is TRBV30 and J usage is TRBJ2-3; D is perhaps TRBD1 (6 bases). CDR3 size: 16 residues. Between the trimmed V and J ends, which lost 0 bases and 5 bases, there was a span of 18 bases. The V gene's germline CDR1 is GTSNPN and CDR2 SVGIG (reference sequence). The CDR3 DNA is TGTGCCTGGAGTGTGGGGGCCTTAGGGGCTGGAGATACGCAGTATTTT. This gives the protein CAWSVGALGAGDTQYF. Drawing the rest from reference TRBV30 and TRBJ2-3, the complete variable domain is SQTIHQWPATLVQPVGSPLSLECTVEGTSNPNLYWYRQAAGRGLQLLFYSVGIGQISSEVPQNLSASRPQDRQFILSSKKLLLSDSGFYLCAWSVGALGAGDTQYFGPGTRLTVL.

V is TRBV29-1 and J is TRBJ2-1; TRBD1 matches 11 bases. Germline values: CDR1 SQVTM, CDR2 ANQGSEA. There are 14 residues in the CDR3. J lost 6 bases, V lost 4 bases, and 5 bases had no gene match. CDR3 nucleotide sequence: TGCAGCGTTGGAAGGGACAGGGGGGGCAATGAGCAGTTCTTC. Protein sequence: CSVGRDRGGNEQFF.

Comments on this clonotype: This may stem from a read error, because a much larger clone lies one nucleotide away. The V gene is TRBV19, the J gene TRBJ1-2, with a tentative D call TRBD1 (5 bases). The germline gives CDR1 LNHDA, CDR2 SQIVND (reference sequence). Trimming left V 5 bases short and J 7 bases short, with 23 bases between. This CDR3 has 16 residues. The CDR3 here is CASSFRRPTQGPGYTF. The CDR3 nucleotides are TGTGCCAGTAGTTTTCGGCGTCCAACCCAGGGTCCTGGCTACACCTTC.

This clonotype was detected only a few times. The V call is TRBV20-1, the J call TRBJ2-4, with D unresolved. Trimming cost V 2 bases and J 7 bases, with 15 bases left between them. CDR1 and CDR2 from the germline V gene are DFQATT and SNEGSKA (reference sequence). The CDR3 consists of 14 residues. CDR3 nucleotides: TGCAGTGCTAGAAGGGAAGTCCCTTGGAACATTCAGTACTTC. This translates into CSARREVPWNIQYF.

The chain couples TRBV11-2 to TRBJ2-7; 7 bases agree with TRBD1. The trim removed 7 bases at V and 13 bases at J, leaving 10 bases unmatched. The germline CDR1 and CDR2 sequences are SGHAT and FQNNGV. The CDR3 extends over 11 amino acids. The CDR3 DNA reads as TGTGCCAGCAACTCAGGGACAGTCGTTTACTTC. Translation gives CASNSGTVVYF. Full variable domain (rest looked up from reference TRBV11-2 and TRBJ2-7): EAGVAQSPRYKIIEKRQSVAFWCNPISGHATLYWYQQILGQGPKLLIQFQNNGVVDDSQLPKDRFSAERLKGVDSTLKIQPAKLEDSAVYLCASNSGTVVYFGPGTRLTVT.

This clonotype was recorded many times. The chain couples TRBV30 to TRBJ1-3, with TRBD1 matching over 8 bases. This CDR3 region has 15 residues. With 1 base clipped from V and 2 bases from J, the junction kept 4 bases outside the gene matches. Per the germline V gene, CDR1 is GTSNPN and CDR2 is SVGIG (reference sequence). In nucleotides, the CDR3 is TGTGCCTGGAGTGCCAGGGGGCAGACTGGAAACACCATATATTTT. Translated: CAWSARGQTGNTIYF.

This clonotype was observed many times. The CDR3 sequence: CSASRGTGGDQPQHF. The CDR3 coding sequence is TGCAGTGCTAGTAGGGGGACAGGGGGCGATCAGCCCCAGCATTTT. This chain joins TRBV20-1 and TRBJ1-5; 12 bases map to TRBD1. CDR3 length equals 15 residues. The J segment lost 5 bases and the V segment lost 3 bases, leaving 5 bases of the junction unmatched. Looked up from germline, CDR1 is DFQATT and CDR2 is SNEGSKA (reference sequence).

This clonotype was detected ten times or more. The V call is TRBV5-1, the J call TRBJ1-1, with D perhaps TRBD1 (6 bases). Looked up from germline, CDR1 is SGHRS and CDR2 is YFSETQ. This CDR3 contains 14 residues. V lost 0 bases to trimming and J lost 7 bases, with 13 bases between them. DNA of the CDR3: TGCGCCAGCAGCTTGGAAGCGGAGGGGGTTGAAGCTTTCTTT. Its translation: CASSLEAEGVEAFF.

There are many counts of this clonotype. The chain carries TRBV20-1 and TRBJ2-3; D uncertain. V lost 0 bases and J 2 bases, leaving 9 bases between the germline ends. Germline V gene data show CDR1 as DFQATT and CDR2 as SNEGSKA (reference sequence). CDR3 length: 14 amino acids. Here the CDR3 DNA reads TGCAGTGCTAGAGACGCCAGCACCACAGATACGCAGTATTTT. Translating it yields CSARDASTTDTQYF.

The rearrangement joins TRBV5-6 to TRBJ2-3, with D perhaps TRBD1 (6 bases). V was cut by 8 bases and J by 4 bases, with 14 bases left in between. This CDR3 contains 13 residues. Looked up from germline, CDR1 is SGHDT and CDR2 is YYEEEE. The CDR3 is CASSKTGSDTQYF. The CDR3 region has the DNA TGTGCCAGTAGCAAAACAGGGTCAGATACGCAGTATTTT. Together with reference TRBV5-6 and TRBJ2-3, the CDR3 gives the full variable domain: DAGVTQSPTHLIKTRGQQVTLRCSPKSGHDTVSWYQQALGQGPQFIFQYYEEEERQRGNFPDRFSGHQFPNYSSELNVNALLLGDSALYLCASSKTGSDTQYFGPGTRLTVL.

This clonotype has ten or more counts. DNA for the CDR3: TGCAGCGTTGGGGACACCGCTTCGTCTGAAGCTTTCTTT. As protein: CSVGDTASSEAFF. This rearrangement joins TRBV29-1 to TRBJ1-1; the D gene is possibly TRBD1 (6 bases). CDR3 length: 13 residues. The germline V gene has CDR1 SQVTM and CDR2 ANQGSEA. V dropped 4 bases and J dropped 6 bases, with 15 bases sitting between them.

This clonotype was seen a handful of times. The rearrangement uses TRBV29-1 and TRBJ1-2, with unresolved D. Trimming stripped 1 base from V and 1 base from J, with 10 bases between. From germline, CDR1 is SQVTM and CDR2 ANQGSEA. The CDR3 covers 14 residues. DNA for the CDR3: TGCAGCGTTGAAGGAATCCGAAATAACTATGGCTACACCTTC. It is translated as CSVEGIRNNYGYTF.

The chain joins TRBV20-1 to TRBJ2-3; no reliable D call. Germline CDR1 is DFQATT and CDR2 is SNEGSKA (reference sequence). The CDR3 sequence is 11 residues long. V was pared by 2 bases and J by 2 bases, with 2 bases between. The CDR3 loop is CSARNTDTQYF. The CDR3 bases are TGCAGTGCTAGAAACACAGATACGCAGTATTTT.

This clonotype qualifies as medium-sized. The genes are TRBV24-1 and TRBJ2-3; 7 nucleotides agree with TRBD2. V lost 0 bases, J lost 3 bases, and 5 bases stayed unmatched. The CDR3 is 16 amino acids. Germline V CDR1 and CDR2: KGHDR, SFDVKD. CDR3 residues: CATSDLWASGTDTQYF. The CDR3 DNA follows: TGTGCCACCAGTGATTTGTGGGCTAGCGGTACAGATACGCAGTATTTT.

This clonotype was seen at least ten times. The chain recombines TRBV19 with TRBJ1-5, with unresolved D. Germline lookup yields CDR1 LNHDA and CDR2 SQIVND (reference sequence). CDR3 length equals 14 residues. The ends were cut back, 6 bases at V and 10 bases at J, with 19 bases in the middle. CDR3 coding DNA: TGTGCCAGTAGCGAGGACCCCCCGGTTAAACCCCAGCATTTT. It translates to CASSEDPPVKPQHF.

This clonotype was seen more than once but under ten times. The CDR3 loop reads CASSELNSGGGGELFF. In nucleotides, the CDR3 is TGCGCCAGCAGCGAACTGAATAGCGGAGGTGGTGGGGAGCTGTTTTTT. The chain has TRBV5-1 and TRBJ2-2; possibly TRBD2 for D (6 bases). This CDR3 has 16 residues. From germline, CDR1 is SGHRS and CDR2 YFSETQ. Trimming took 4 bases from V and 8 from J, leaving 21 bases between them.

This chain joins TRBV5-8 and TRBJ1-1, with 7 bases aligning to TRBD1. V shed 4 bases and J 5 bases; nucleotides not matched to a gene: 17. The CDR3 contains 17 residues. Germline V CDR1 and CDR2: SGHTS, YDEGEE. DNA for the CDR3: TGTGCCAGCAGCGACCTGGGACAGCCTTTTGGCGGGACTGAAGCTTTCTTT. It codes for CASSDLGQPFGGTEAFF.